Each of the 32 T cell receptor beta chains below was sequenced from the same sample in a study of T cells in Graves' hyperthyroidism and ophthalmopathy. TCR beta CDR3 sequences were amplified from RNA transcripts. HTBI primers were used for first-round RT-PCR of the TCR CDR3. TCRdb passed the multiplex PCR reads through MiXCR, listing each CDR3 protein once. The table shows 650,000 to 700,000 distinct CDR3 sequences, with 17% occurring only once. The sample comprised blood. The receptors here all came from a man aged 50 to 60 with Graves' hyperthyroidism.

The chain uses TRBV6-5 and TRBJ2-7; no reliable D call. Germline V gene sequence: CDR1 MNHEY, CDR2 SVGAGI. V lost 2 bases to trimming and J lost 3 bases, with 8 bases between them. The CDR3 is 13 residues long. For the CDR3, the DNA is TGTGCCAGCAGTTACCAAATAAACTACGAGCAGTACTTC. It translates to CASSYQINYEQYF.

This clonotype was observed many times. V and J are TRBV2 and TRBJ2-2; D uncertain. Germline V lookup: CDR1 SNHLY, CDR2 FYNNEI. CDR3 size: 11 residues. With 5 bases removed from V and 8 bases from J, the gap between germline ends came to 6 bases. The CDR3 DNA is TGTGCCAGCAGTCGAAGTGGGGAGCTGTTTTTT. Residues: CASSRSGELFF.

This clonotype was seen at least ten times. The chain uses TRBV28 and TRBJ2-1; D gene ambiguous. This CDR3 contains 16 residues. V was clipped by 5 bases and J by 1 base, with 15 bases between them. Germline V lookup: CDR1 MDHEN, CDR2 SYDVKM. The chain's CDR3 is CASSPLAPGSYNEQFF. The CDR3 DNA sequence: TGTGCCAGCAGTCCCCTGGCGCCAGGATCCTACAATGAGCAGTTCTTC. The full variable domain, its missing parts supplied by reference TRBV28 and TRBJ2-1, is DVKVTQSSRYLVKRTGEKVFLECVQDMDHENMFWYRQDPGLGLRLIYFSYDVKMKEKGDIPEGYSVSREKKERFSLILESASTNQTSMYLCASSPLAPGSYNEQFFGPGTRLTVL.

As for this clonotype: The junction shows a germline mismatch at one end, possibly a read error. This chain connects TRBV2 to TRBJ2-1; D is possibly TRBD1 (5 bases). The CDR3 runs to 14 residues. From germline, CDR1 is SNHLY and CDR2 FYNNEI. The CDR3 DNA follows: TGTGCCAGCAGTGAATCAGGCAGGGATAGTTATATGGTCTTC. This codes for CASSESGRDSYMVF.

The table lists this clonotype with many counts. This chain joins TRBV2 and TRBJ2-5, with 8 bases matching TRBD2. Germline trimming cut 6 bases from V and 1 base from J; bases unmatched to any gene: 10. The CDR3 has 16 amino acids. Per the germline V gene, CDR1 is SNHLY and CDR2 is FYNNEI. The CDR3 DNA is TGTGCCAGCAGGAATAGCGGGACGGGACTCCAAGAGACCCAGTACTTC. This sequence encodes CASRNSGTGLQETQYF. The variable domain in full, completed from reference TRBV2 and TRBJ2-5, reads EPEVTQTPSHQVTQMGQEVILRCVPISNHLYFYWYRQILGQKVEFLVSFYNNEISEKSEIFDDQFSVERPDGSNFTLKIRSTKLEDSAMYFCASRNSGTGLQETQYFGPGTRLLVL.

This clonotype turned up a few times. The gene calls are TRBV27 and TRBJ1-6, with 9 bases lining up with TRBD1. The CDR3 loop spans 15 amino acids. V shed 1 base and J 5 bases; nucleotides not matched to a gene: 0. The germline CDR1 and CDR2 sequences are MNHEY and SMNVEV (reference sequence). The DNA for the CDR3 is TGTGCCAGCAGTTTATGGGACAGGGATAATTCACCCCTCCACTTT. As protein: CASSLWDRDNSPLHF.

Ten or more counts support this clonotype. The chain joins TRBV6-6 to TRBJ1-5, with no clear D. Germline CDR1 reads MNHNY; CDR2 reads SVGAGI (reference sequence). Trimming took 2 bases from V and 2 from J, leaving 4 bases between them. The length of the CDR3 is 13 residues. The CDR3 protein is CASSYGGNQPQHF. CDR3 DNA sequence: TGTGCCAGCAGTTACGGGGGCAATCAGCCCCAGCATTTT.

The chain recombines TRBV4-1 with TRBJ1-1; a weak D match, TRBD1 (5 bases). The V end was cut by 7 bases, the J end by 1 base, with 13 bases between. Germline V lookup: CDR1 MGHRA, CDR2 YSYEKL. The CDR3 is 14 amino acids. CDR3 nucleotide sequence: TGCGCCAGCATTGAACCGGGGGGGAACACTGAAGCTTTCTTT. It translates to CASIEPGGNTEAFF.

CDR3 sequence: CASSTTGTGTYNEQFF. The DNA for the CDR3 is TGCGCCAGCAGCACCACCGGGACAGGGACCTACAATGAGCAGTTCTTC. The chain has TRBV5-1 and TRBJ2-1, with 9 bases lining up with TRBD1. CDR1 is SGHRS and CDR2 is YFSETQ in the germline V gene. The CDR3 extends over 16 amino acids. V gave up 4 bases and J gave up 2 bases; unmatched junction bases: 7.

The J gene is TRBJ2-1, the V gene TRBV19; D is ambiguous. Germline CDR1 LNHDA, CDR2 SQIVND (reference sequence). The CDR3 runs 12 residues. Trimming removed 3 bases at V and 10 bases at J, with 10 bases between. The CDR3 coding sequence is TGTGCCAGTAGTATGTCAGGACCGGAGCAGTTCTTC. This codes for CASSMSGPEQFF.

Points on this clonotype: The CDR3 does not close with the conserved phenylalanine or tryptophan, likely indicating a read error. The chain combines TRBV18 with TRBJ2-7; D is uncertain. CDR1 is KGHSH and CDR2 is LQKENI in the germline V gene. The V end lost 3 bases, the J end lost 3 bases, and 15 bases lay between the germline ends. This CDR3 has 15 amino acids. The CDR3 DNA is TGTGCCAGCTCACCGACCCGATTGGATGGCTACGAGCAGTACCTC. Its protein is CASSPTRLDGYEQYL.

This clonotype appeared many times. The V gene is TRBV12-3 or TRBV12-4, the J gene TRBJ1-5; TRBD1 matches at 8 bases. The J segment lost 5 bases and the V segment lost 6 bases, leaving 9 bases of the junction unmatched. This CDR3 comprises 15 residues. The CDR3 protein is CASSLMMTGDQPQHF. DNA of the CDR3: TGTGCCAGCAGCCTCATGATGACAGGGGATCAGCCCCAGCATTTT.

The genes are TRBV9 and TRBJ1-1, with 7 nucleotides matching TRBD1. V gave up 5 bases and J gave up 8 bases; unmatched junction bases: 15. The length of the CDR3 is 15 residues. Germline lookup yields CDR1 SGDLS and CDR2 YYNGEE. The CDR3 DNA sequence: TGTGCCAGCAGTTACCAGGGGGGGTACTCCTCCGAAGCTTTCTTT. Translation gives CASSYQGGYSSEAFF.

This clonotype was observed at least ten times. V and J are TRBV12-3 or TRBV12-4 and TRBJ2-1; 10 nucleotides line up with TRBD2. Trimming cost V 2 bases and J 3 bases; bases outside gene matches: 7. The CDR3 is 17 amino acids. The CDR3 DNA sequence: TGTGCCAGCAGTTTAAGAGCGGGAGGGCCTGTCTACAATGAGCAGTTCTTC. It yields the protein CASSLRAGGPVYNEQFF.

CDR3 nucleotides: TGTGCCACCAGCGGGGACAGTGGGCCCTACGAGCAGTACTTC. Protein: CATSGDSGPYEQYF. The chain couples TRBV15 to TRBJ2-7; TRBD1 matches 7 bases. The CDR3 totals 14 residues. Losses at the gene ends were 5 bases for V and 2 bases for J; bases not matched to a gene: 6. Germline values: CDR1 LNHNV, CDR2 YYDKDF (reference sequence).

In DNA form, the CDR3 reads TGTGCCAGCAGTTTATACGGACGCTATACTAACTATGGCTACACCTTC. It encodes CASSLYGRYTNYGYTF. This chain uses TRBV28 with TRBJ1-2; no clear D gene. The V end was cut by 1 base, the J end by 0 bases, with 12 bases between. The CDR3 is 16 residues long. Germline lookup yields CDR1 MDHEN and CDR2 SYDVKM.

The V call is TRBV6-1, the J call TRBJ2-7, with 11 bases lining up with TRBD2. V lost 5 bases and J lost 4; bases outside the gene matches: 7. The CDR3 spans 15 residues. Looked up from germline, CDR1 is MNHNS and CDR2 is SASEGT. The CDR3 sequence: CASSKLAGASYEQYF. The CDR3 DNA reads TGTGCCAGCAGTAAACTAGCGGGGGCATCATACGAGCAGTACTTC.

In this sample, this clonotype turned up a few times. CDR3 sequence reads: CSAEGGAPYEQYF. CDR3 DNA sequence: TGCAGTGCTGAGGGGGGAGCCCCATACGAGCAGTACTTC. The chain links TRBV20-1 to TRBJ2-7; either TRBD1 or TRBD2 may supply D (6 bases each). V lost 5 bases to trimming and J lost 4 bases, with 15 bases between them. The CDR3 is 13 residues long. The germline gives CDR1 DFQATT, CDR2 SNEGSKA (reference sequence).

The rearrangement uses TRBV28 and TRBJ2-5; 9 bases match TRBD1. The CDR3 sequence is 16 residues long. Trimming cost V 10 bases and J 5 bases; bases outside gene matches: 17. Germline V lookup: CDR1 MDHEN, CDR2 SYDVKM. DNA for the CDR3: TGTGCCACTGGCCAAACCGGGACAGGGAGTGGTGAGACCCAGTACTTC. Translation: CATGQTGTGSGETQYF.

The CDR3 bases are TGCAGTGCTAAGCCGGGACTAGCGGTCAGTTACGAGCAGTACTTC. Its translation is CSAKPGLAVSYEQYF. The chain employs TRBV20-1 and TRBJ2-7; 11 bases are a match to TRBD2. V lost 4 bases to trimming and J lost 4 bases; unmatched junction nucleotides: 9. Germline-derived CDR1 and CDR2 are DFQATT and SNEGSKA (reference sequence). This CDR3 contains 15 residues.

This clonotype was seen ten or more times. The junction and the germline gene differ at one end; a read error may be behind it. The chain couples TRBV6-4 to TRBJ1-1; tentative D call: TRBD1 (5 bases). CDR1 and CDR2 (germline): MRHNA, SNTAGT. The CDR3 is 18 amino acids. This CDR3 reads CASSYSQGLRGYNTEAFF. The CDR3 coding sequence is TGTGCCAGCAGTTACTCGCAGGGATTGCGGGGGTATAACACTGAAGCTTTCTTT.

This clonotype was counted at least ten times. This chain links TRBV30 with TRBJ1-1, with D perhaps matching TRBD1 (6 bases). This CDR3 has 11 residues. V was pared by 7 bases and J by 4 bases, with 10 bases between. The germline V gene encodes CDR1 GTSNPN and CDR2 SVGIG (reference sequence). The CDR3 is CASFRGTEAFF. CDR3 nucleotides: TGTGCCTCTTTCAGGGGCACTGAAGCTTTCTTT.

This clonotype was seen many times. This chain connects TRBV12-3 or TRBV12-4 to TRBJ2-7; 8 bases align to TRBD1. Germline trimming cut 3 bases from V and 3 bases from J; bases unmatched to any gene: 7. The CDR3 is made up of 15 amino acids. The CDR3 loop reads CASSFQSGGGYEQYF. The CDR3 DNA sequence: TGTGCCAGCAGTTTCCAATCAGGGGGCGGCTACGAGCAGTACTTC.

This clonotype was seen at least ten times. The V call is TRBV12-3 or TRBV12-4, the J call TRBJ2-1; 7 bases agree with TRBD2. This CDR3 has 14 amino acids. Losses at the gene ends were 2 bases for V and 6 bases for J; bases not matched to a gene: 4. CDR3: CASSLSGVVNEQFF. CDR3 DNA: TGTGCCAGCAGTTTAAGCGGGGTTGTCAATGAGCAGTTCTTC.

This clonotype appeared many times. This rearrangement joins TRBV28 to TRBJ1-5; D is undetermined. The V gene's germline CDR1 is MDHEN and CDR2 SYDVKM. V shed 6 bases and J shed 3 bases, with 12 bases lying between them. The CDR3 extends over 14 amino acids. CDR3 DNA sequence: TGTGCCAGCAGCTCAAACACCTACAATCAGCCCCAGCATTTT. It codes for CASSSNTYNQPQHF.

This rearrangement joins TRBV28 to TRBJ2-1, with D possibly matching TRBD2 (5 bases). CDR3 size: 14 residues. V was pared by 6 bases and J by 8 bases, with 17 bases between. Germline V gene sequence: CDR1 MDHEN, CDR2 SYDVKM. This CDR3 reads CASRDGLGLYEQFF. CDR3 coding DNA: TGTGCCAGCAGAGACGGACTGGGCTTATATGAGCAGTTCTTC. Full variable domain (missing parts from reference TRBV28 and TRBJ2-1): DVKVTQSSRYLVKRTGEKVFLECVQDMDHENMFWYRQDPGLGLRLIYFSYDVKMKEKGDIPEGYSVSREKKERFSLILESASTNQTSMYLCASRDGLGLYEQFFGPGTRLTVL.

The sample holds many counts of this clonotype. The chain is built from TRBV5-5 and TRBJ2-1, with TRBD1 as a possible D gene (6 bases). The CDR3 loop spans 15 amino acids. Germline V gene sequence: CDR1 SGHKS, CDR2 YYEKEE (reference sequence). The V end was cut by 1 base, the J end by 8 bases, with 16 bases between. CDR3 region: CASSLSGTQAYEQFF. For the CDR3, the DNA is TGTGCCAGCAGCTTGAGTGGGACACAAGCCTATGAGCAGTTCTTC.

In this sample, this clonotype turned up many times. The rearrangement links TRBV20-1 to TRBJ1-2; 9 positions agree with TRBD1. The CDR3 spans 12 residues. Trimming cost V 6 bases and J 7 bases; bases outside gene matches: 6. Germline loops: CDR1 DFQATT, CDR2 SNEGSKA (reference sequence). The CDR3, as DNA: TGCAGTGCCGGACAGGGGCCGTCTGGCTACACCTTC. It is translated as CSAGQGPSGYTF.

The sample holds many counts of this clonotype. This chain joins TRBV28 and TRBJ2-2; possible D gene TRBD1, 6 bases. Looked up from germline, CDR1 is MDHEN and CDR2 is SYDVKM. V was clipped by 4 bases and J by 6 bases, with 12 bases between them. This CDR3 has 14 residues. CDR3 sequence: CASSSHRAAGELFF. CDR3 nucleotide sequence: TGTGCCAGCAGTTCCCACAGGGCGGCCGGGGAGCTGTTTTTT.

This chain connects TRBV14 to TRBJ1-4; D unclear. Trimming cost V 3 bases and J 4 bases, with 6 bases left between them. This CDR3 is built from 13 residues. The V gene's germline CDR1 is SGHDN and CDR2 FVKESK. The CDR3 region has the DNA TGTGCCAGCAGCCACGTGATTAATGAAAAACTGTTTTTT. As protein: CASSHVINEKLFF.

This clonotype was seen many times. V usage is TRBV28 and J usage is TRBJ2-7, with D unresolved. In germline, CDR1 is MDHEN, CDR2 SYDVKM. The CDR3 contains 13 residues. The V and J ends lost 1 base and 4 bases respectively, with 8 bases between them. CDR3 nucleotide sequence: TGTGCCAGCAGTTTATCATTTTTTTACGAGCAGTACTTC. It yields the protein CASSLSFFYEQYF.

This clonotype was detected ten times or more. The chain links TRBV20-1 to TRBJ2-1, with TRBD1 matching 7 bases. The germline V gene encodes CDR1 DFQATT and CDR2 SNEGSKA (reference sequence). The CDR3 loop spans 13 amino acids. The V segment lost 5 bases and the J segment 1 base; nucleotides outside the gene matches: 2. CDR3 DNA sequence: TGCAGTGCTCCGGGACAGTCCTACAATGAGCAGTTCTTC. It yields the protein CSAPGQSYNEQFF.